This T cell receptor beta chain originates from a study of human T cells and chemical hapten exposure. For the study at large: 2% DPC applied to a 2 cm by 2 cm arm area sensitized donors.

Germline loops: CDR1 SGHTA, CDR2 FQGNSA. V was cut by 3 bases and J by 10 bases, with 13 bases left in between. This CDR3 is 14 amino acids long. Via MiXCR, TCRdb re-called the RACE reads, giving one row per CDR3 protein. Among approximately 260,000 distinct CDR3 sequences listed, approximately 8.4% were seen once. As for time point: pre-sensitization, week 0. Treatment given: therapeutic diphenylcyclopropenone sensitization with weekly scalp DPC. Study conclusions and caveats: TCRs above 1 in 1000 frequency did not change with DPC sensitization.

This clonotype has a count of ten or more. Antigen: not known. The sequence derives from a woman aged 40-49 years with alopecia areata. Some clones in this sample may be carry-over from other donors' samples. V is TRBV7-2 and J is TRBJ1-6; D is perhaps TRBD1 (6 bases). Source: whole blood, taken in connection with sensitization to the hapten diphenylcyclopropenone (DPC). CDR3 sequence reads: CASSLGQESSPLHF. The CDR3 region has the DNA TGTGCCAGCAGCTTGGGACAAGAGAGCTCACCCCTCCACTTT.